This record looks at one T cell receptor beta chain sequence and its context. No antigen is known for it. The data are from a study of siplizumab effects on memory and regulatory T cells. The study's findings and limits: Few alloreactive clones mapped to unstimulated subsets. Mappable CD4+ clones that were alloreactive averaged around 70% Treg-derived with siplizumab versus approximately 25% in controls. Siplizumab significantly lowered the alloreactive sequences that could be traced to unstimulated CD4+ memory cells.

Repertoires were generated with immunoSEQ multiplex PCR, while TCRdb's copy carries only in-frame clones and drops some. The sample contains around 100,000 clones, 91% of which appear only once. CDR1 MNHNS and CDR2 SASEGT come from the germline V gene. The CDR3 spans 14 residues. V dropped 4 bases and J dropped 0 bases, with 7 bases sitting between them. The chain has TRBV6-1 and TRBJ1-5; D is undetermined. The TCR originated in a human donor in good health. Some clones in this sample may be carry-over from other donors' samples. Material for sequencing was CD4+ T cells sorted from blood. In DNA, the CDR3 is TGTGCCAGCAGTGTTGCCCCTAGCAATCAGCCCCAGCATTTT. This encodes CASSVAPSNQPQHF.